The clone carrying this T cell receptor (beta chain) was seen repeatedly, ten times or more. Its antigen is unknown. The data were taken from a study of T cells in Graves' hyperthyroidism and ophthalmopathy. Trimming took 5 bases from V and 4 from J; bases not matched to a gene: 8. The CDR3 consists of 16 residues. Germline V lookup: CDR1 LNHDA, CDR2 SQIVND (reference sequence). Diagnosing involved the use of clinical symptoms, serum thyroxine and TRAb, thyroid ultrasound and orbital computed tomography. It was approximately 9.7 ml of fresh peripheral blood that supplied the PBMCs. Broader study findings: Blood also contained most expanded thyroid clonotypes above 0.001. A 13 V-J model separated ophthalmopathy from stable hyperthyroidism.

RNA transcripts provided the source from which TCR beta CDR3 regions were amplified. During a first-round RT-PCR of the TCR CDR3, the HTBI primer set was used. TCRdb passed the multiplex PCR reads through MiXCR, listing each CDR3 protein once. The sample holds more than 500,000 distinct CDR3 sequences, 14% to 15% seen once. The chain combines TRBV19 with TRBJ1-5; 10 bases line up with TRBD1. This TCR derives from a woman between 40 and 55 years old with Graves' ophthalmopathy. The specimen sequenced was blood. The CDR3 here is CASSSPRTGGNQPQHF. CDR3 in DNA: TGTGCCAGTAGTTCCCCCAGGACAGGGGGAAATCAGCCCCAGCATTTT.